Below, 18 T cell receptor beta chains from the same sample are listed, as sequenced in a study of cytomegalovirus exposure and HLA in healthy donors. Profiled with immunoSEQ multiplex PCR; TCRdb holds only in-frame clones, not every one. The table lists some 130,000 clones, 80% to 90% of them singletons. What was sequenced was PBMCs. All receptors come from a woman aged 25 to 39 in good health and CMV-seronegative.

The CDR3 loop is CASSLLRENTDTQYF. The CDR3 region has the DNA TGTGCCAGCAGTTTATTGCGGGAAAACACAGATACGCAGTATTTT. The chain employs TRBV27 and TRBJ2-3, with a weak D call TRBD2 (6 bases). The CDR3 totals 15 residues. V was cut by 1 base and J by 2 bases, with 10 bases left in between. From germline, CDR1 is MNHEY and CDR2 SMNVEV (reference sequence).

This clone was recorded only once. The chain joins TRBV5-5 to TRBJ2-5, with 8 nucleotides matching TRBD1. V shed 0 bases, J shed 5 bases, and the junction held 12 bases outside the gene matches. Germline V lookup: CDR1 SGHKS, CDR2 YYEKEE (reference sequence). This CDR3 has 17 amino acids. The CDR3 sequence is CASSLVRQGATVETQYF. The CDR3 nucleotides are TGTGCCAGCAGCTTGGTCCGGCAGGGGGCTACCGTGGAGACCCAGTACTTC.

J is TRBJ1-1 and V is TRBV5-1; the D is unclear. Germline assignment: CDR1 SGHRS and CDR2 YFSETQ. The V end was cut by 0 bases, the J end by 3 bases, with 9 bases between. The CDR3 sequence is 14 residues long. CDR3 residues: CASSLVGKDTEAFF. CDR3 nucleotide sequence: TGCGCCAGCAGCTTGGTCGGGAAGGACACTGAAGCTTTCTTT.

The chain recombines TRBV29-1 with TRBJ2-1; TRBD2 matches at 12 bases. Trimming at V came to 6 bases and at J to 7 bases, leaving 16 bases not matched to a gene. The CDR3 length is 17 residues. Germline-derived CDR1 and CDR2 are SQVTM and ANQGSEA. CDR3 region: CSVRPRFLAGGQNEQFF. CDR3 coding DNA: TGCAGCGTCCGCCCAAGATTTCTAGCGGGGGGGCAGAATGAGCAGTTCTTC.

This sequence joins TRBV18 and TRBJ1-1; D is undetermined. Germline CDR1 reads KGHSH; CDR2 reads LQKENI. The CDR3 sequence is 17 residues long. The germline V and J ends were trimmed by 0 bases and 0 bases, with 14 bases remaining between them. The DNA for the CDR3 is TGTGCCAGCTCACCACCTCAATTTTCAGAAATGAACACTGAAGCTTTCTTT. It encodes CASSPPQFSEMNTEAFF.

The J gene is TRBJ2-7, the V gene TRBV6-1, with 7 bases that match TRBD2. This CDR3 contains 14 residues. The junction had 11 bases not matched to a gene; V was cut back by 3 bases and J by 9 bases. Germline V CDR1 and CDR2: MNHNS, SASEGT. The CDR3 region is CASSERAGDLRQYF. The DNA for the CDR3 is TGTGCCAGCAGTGAGAGGGCGGGGGACCTGAGGCAGTACTTC.

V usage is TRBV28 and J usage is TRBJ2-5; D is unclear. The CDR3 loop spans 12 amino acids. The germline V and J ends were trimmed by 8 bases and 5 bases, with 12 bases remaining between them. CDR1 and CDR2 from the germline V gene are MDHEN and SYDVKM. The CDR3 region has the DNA TGTGCCAGCTTATCCAGAGGCGAGACCCAGTACTTC. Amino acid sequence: CASLSRGETQYF.

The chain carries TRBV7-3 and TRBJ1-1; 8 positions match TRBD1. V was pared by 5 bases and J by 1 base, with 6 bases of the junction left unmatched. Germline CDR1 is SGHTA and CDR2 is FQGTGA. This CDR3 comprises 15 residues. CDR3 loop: CASSPGTGRNTEAFF. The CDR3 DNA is TGTGCCAGCAGCCCGGGGACAGGACGGAACACTGAAGCTTTCTTT.

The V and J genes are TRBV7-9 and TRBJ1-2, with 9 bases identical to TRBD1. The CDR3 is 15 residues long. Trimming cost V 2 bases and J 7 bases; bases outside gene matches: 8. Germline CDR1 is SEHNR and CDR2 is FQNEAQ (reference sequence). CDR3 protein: CASSLTATGGSGYTF. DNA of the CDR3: TGTGCCAGCAGCTTAACGGCTACAGGGGGCTCTGGCTACACCTTC. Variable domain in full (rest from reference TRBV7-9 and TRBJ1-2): DTGVSQNPRHKITKRGQNVTFRCDPISEHNRLYWYRQTLGQGPEFLTYFQNEAQLEKSRLLSDRFSAERPKGSFSTLEIQRTEQGDSAMYLCASSLTATGGSGYTFGSGTRLTVV.

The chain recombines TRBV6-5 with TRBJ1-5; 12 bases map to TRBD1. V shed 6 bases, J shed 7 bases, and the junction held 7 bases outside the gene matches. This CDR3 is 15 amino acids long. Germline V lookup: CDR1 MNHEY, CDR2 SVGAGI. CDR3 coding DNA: TGTGCCAGCAGCAAGGGACAGGGGGCCCGACAGCCCCAGCATTTT. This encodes CASSKGQGARQPQHF.

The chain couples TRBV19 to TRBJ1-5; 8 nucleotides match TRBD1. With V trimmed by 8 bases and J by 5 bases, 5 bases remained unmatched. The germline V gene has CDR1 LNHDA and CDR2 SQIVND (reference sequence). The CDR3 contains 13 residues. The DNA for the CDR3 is TGTGCCAGTCTCAGGGGGCAACATCAGCCCCAGCATTTT. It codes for CASLRGQHQPQHF.

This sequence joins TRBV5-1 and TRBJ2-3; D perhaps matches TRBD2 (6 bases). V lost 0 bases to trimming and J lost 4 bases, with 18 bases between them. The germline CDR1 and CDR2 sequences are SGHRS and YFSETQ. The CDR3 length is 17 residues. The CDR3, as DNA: TGCGCCAGCAGCTTGGCCCCTCGGTTGGGAGGATCAGATACGCAGTATTTT. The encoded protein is CASSLAPRLGGSDTQYF.

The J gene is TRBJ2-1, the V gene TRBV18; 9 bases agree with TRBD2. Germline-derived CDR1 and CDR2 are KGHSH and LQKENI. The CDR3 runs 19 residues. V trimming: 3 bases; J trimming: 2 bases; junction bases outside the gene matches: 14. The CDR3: CASSPAGSVRGGAYNEQFF. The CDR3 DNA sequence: TGTGCCAGCTCACCGGCAGGGTCCGTGCGGGGGGGCGCCTACAATGAGCAGTTCTTC.

The CDR3 reads CASSIGGSEAFF. CDR3 nucleotides: TGTGCCAGCAGTATTGGGGGGAGTGAAGCTTTCTTT. The chain combines TRBV2 with TRBJ1-1; tentative D call: TRBD1 (5 bases). V lost 5 bases to trimming and J lost 7 bases, with 11 bases between them. The CDR3 runs 12 residues. CDR1 SNHLY and CDR2 FYNNEI come from the germline V gene.

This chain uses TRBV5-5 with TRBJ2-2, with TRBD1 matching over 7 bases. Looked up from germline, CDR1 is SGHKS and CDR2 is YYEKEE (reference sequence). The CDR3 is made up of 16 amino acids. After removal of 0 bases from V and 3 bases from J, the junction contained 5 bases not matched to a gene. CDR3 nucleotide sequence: TGTGCCAGCAGCTTGGCCCGGGACAGAGACACCGGGGAGCTGTTTTTT. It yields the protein CASSLARDRDTGELFF.

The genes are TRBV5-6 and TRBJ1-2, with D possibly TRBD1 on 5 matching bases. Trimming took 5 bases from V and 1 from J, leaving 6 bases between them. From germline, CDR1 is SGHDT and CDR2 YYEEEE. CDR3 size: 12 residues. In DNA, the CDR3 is TGTGCCAGCAGAGGGGTTAACTATGGCTACACCTTC. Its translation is CASRGVNYGYTF. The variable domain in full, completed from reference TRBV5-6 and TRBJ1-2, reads DAGVTQSPTHLIKTRGQQVTLRCSPKSGHDTVSWYQQALGQGPQFIFQYYEEEERQRGNFPDRFSGHQFPNYSSELNVNALLLGDSALYLCASRGVNYGYTFGSGTRLTVV.

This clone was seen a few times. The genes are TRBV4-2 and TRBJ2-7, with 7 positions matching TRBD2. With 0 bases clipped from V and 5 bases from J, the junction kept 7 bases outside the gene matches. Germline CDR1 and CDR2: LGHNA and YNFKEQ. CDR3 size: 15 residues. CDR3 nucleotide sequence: TGTGCCAGCAGCCAAGAAGGTTACCGGGGGGACGAGCAGTACTTC. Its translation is CASSQEGYRGDEQYF.

This CDR3 is CASSFSGDTGELFF. The CDR3 nucleotides read TGCGCCAGCAGCTTTAGCGGGGACACCGGGGAGCTGTTTTTT. The V gene is TRBV5-1, the J gene TRBJ2-2; 8 bases are a match to TRBD2. Losses at the gene ends were 2 bases for V and 3 bases for J; bases not matched to a gene: 0. The CDR3 spans 14 residues. The germline V gene encodes CDR1 SGHRS and CDR2 YFSETQ. Together with reference TRBV5-1 and TRBJ2-2, the CDR3 gives the full variable domain: KAGVTQTPRYLIKTRGQQVTLSCSPISGHRSVSWYQQTPGQGLQFLFEYFSETQRNKGNFPGRFSGRQFSNSRSEMNVSTLELGDSALYLCASSFSGDTGELFFGEGSRLTVL.